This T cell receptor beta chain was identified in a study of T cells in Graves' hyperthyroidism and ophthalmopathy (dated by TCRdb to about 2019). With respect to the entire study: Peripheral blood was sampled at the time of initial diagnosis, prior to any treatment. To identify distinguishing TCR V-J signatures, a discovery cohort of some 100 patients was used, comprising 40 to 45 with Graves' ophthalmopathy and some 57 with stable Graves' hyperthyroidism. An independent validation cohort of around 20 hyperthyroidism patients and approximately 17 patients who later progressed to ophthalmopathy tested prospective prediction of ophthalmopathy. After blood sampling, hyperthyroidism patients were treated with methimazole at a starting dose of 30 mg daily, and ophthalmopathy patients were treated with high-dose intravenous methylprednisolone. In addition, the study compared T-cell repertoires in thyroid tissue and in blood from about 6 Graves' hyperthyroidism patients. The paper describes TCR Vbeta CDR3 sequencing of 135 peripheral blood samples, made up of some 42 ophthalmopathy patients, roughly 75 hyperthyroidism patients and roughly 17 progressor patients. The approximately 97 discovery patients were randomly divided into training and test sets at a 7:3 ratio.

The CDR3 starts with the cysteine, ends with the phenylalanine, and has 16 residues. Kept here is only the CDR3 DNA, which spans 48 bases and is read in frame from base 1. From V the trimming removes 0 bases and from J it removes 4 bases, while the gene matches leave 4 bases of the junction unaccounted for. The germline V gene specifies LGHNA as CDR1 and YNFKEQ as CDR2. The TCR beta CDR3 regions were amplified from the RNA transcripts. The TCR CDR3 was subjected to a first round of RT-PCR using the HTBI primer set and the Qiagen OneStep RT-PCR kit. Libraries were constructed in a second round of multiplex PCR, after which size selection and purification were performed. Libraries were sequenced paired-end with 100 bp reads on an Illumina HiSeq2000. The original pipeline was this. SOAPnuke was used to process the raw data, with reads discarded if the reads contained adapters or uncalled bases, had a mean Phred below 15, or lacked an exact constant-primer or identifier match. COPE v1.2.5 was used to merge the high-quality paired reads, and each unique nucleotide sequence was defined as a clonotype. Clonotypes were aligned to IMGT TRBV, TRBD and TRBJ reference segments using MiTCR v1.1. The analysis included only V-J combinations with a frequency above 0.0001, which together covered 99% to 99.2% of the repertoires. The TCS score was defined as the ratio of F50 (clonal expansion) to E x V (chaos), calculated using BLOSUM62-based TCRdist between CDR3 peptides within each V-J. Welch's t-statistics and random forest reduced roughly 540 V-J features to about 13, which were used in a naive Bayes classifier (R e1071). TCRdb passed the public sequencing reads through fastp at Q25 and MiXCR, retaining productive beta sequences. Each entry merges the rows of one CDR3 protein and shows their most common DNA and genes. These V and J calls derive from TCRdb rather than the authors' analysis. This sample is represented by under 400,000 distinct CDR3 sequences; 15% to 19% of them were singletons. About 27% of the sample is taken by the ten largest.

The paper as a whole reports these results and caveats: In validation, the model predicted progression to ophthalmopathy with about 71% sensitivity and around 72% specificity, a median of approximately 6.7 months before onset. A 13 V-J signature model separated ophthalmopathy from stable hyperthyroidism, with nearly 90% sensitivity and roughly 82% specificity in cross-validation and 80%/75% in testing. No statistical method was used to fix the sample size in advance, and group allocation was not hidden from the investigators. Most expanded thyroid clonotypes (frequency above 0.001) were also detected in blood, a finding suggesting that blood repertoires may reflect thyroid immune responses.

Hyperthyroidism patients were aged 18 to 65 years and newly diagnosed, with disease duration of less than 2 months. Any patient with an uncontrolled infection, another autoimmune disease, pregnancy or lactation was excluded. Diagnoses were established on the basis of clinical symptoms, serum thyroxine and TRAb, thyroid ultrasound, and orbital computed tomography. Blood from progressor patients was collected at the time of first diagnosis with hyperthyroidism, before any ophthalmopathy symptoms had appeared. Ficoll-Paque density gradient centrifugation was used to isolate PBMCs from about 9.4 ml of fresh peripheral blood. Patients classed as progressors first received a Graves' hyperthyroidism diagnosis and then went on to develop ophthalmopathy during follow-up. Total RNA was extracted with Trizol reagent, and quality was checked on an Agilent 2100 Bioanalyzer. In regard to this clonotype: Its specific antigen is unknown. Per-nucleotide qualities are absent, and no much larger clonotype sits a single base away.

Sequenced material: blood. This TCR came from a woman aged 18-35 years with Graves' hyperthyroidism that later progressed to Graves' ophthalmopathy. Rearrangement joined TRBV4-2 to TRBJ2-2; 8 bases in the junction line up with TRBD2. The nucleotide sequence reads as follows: TGTGCCAGCAGCCAAGACTTTGCGGGAGGCACCGGGGAGCTGTTTTTT. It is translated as CASSQDFAGGTGELFF.